A selection of T cell receptor beta chains follows, all from one sample in a study of response to subunit inactivated influenza vaccine. TCRdb reanalysed the RT-PCR reads using MiXCR and keeps one entry per CDR3 protein. The sample has about 180,000 distinct CDR3 sequences, about 10% seen once. This specimen consisted of CD8+ T cells sorted from PBMCs, obtained 23 months after vaccination. These receptors were taken from a man between 50 and 75 years old who received an inactivated influenza vaccine. CDR3s include the opening cysteine and the closing phenylalanine or tryptophan. Each record gives: D gene, V gene, J gene, clone size, CDR3 DNA, CDR3 protein. D genes are given only for firm matches. Expanded clones are given a class, and other clones once, few, many or no size at all.

-,TRBV2,TRBJ2-7,few,TGTGCCAGCAGTGACTGGGCTGGCTACGAGCAGTACTTC,CASSDWAGYEQYF
-,TRBV7-6,TRBJ1-1,-,TGTGCCAGCAGCCCAACAGAGGCAGGGCAAGCTTTCTTT,CASSPTEAGQAFF
-,TRBV6-2/TRBV6-3,TRBJ2-7,-,TGTGCCAGCAGCCTAACACTGGTGAGGACCTACGAGCAGTACTTC,CASSLTLVRTYEQYF
TRBD1,TRBV11-2,TRBJ2-3,few,TGTGCCAGCAGTTCCATAGGGGACAGGTCTAAGGGTACGCAGTATTTT,CASSSIGDRSKGTQYF
-,TRBV12-3/TRBV12-4,TRBJ1-4,-,TGTGCCAGCAGTTTCAGGGTCGAGGATGAAAAACTGTTTTTT,CASSFRVEDEKLFF
-,TRBV20-1,TRBJ1-1,many,TGCAGTGCTAGAGATATCGCAGGGCCGGTCACTGAAGCTTTCTTT,CSARDIAGPVTEAFF
-,TRBV7-9,TRBJ2-7,-,TGTGCCAGCAGCTTAGTCCTAGCCGGGAGAGCCGAGCAGTACTTC,CASSLVLAGRAEQYF
-,TRBV28,TRBJ2-5,-,TGTGCCAGCACGTGGCAGATCCAAGAGACCCAGTACTTC,CASTWQIQETQYF
-,TRBV28,TRBJ2-7,-,TGTGCCAGCAGTTTCCTCCGGTCAGGAAGGAACGTGCAGTACTTC,CASSFLRSGRNVQYF
TRBD2,TRBV5-1,TRBJ2-1,few,TGCGCCAGCAGCTACAATAGCGGGGGTGAGTCCTACAATGAGCAGTTCTTC,CASSYNSGGESYNEQFF
-,TRBV4-3,TRBJ2-2,few,TGCGCCAGCAGCCAAGTCTATGGACCCGGGGAGCTGTTTTTT,CASSQVYGPGELFF
-,TRBV5-1,TRBJ2-3,-,TGCGCCAGCGACAGAGGAGGCGACACAGATACGCAGTATTTT,CASDRGGDTDTQYF
-,TRBV4-1,TRBJ1-2,-,TGCGCCAGCAGCCAAAGCACAGATGGCTACACCTTC,CASSQSTDGYTF
TRBD1,TRBV27,TRBJ1-5,-,TGTGCCAGCAGTTTATCTTCGACAGGGCGGCAGCCCCAGCATTTT,CASSLSSTGRQPQHF
TRBD1,TRBV12-3/TRBV12-4,TRBJ2-5,-,TGTGCCAGCAGTCTGACAGGGGGACGCGAGACCCAGTACTTC,CASSLTGGRETQYF
-,TRBV6-5,TRBJ1-3,few,TGTGCCAGCAGTTACTACGTAGGGGCGAACACCATATATTTT,CASSYYVGANTIYF
TRBD1,TRBV27,TRBJ2-3,few,TGTGCCAGCAACACCGCGGGACAGGGACTCACAGATACGCAGTATTTT,CASNTAGQGLTDTQYF
TRBD1,TRBV7-9,TRBJ1-1,-,TGTGCCAGCAGCCTCCGGGACAGGGGGCACACTGAAGCTTTCTTT,CASSLRDRGHTEAFF
TRBD1,TRBV25-1,TRBJ2-1,many,TGTGCCAGCAGTGAATTCGGCTGGGACAGGGGGAGGAATGAGCAGTTCTTC,CASSEFGWDRGRNEQFF
-,TRBV11-1,TRBJ2-3,few,TGTGCCAGCAGCGATCGGGACTCTTCCTTCTCTGTACACACAGATACGCAGTATTTT,CASSDRDSSFSVHTDTQYF
-,TRBV18,TRBJ1-4,many,TGTGCCAGCTCACTAGGATCTCCCGCAACTAATGAAAAACTGTTTTTT,CASSLGSPATNEKLFF
-,TRBV7-9,TRBJ2-7,-,TGTGCCGGCAGCTCAGACAGCTACGAGCAGTACTTC,CAGSSDSYEQYF
-,TRBV5-6,TRBJ2-3,many,TGTGCCAGCAGCTTGGCCCTAGATACGCAGTATTTT,CASSLALDTQYF
TRBD2,TRBV20-1,TRBJ2-7,few,TGCAGTGCTTCCTGGGGTAGCGGGTACGAGCAGTACTTC,CSASWGSGYEQYF
-,TRBV12-3/TRBV12-4,TRBJ2-2,few,TGTGCTTTCGTGTCGGACAGGGAGGGCACCGGGGAGCTGTTTTTT,CAFVSDREGTGELFF
TRBD1,TRBV6-1,TRBJ1-6,-,TGTGCCAGCAGCATAGGACAGGGGAATTCACCCCTCCACTTT,CASSIGQGNSPLHF
-,TRBV29-1,TRBJ2-1,few,TGCAGCCTTAACAATGAGCAGTTCTTC,CSLNNEQFF
-,TRBV20-1,TRBJ2-1,few,TGCAGTGCTAGAGAGACTAGTATGCCAAACAATGAGCAGTTCTTC,CSARETSMPNNEQFF
TRBD2,TRBV7-6,TRBJ2-1,-,TGTGCCAGCAGCATTGGGACTAGCGGCGAGCAGTTCTTC,CASSIGTSGEQFF
-,TRBV27,TRBJ2-2,few,TGTGCCAGCAGCGGAGCGGGTCTGACCGGGGAGCTGTTTTTT,CASSGAGLTGELFF
-,TRBV5-6,TRBJ2-1,-,TGTGCCAGCGGCCCCCCCCTCTACTACAATGAGCAGTTCTTC,CASGPPLYYNEQFF
TRBD2,TRBV6-5,TRBJ2-7,-,TGTGCCAGCAGTTACATAGCGGGGGAACCCTACGAGCAGTACTTC,CASSYIAGEPYEQYF
TRBD2,TRBV7-6,TRBJ2-1,few,TGTGCCAGCAGCTTCGGACTAGCGAGAGGGTACAATGAGCAGTTCTTC,CASSFGLARGYNEQFF
-,TRBV29-1,TRBJ2-7,-,TGCAGCGTTGAAGGTCAGGGAAAAATCTACGAGCAGTACTTC,CSVEGQGKIYEQYF
TRBD1,TRBV15,TRBJ1-1,-,TGTGCCACCGGGACAGGATGGAACACTGAAGCTTTCTTT,CATGTGWNTEAFF
-,TRBV2,TRBJ2-6,few,TGTGCCAGCAGTGATTGGGCCAGCTCTGGGGCCAACGTCCTGACTTTC,CASSDWASSGANVLTF
TRBD1,TRBV28,TRBJ2-7,few,TGTGCCAGCAGTTTCCCCGAGGGACAGGGGGACGGCTACGAGCAGTACTTC,CASSFPEGQGDGYEQYF
-,TRBV6-6,TRBJ2-7,-,TGTGCCAGCAGGGACGTCGCCTACGAGCAGTACTTC,CASRDVAYEQYF
-,TRBV9,TRBJ2-3,many,TGTGCCAGCAGCGTAGGAGGGATTAGCACAGATACGCAGTATTTT,CASSVGGISTDTQYF
-,TRBV4-2,TRBJ2-2,many,TGTGCCAGCAGCCATAGCGCCTACGGGGAGCTGTTTTTT,CASSHSAYGELFF
-,TRBV7-2,TRBJ1-4,-,TGTGCCAGCAGCCGACGGGACACCATAATTTTGAATGAAAAACTGTTTTTT,CASSRRDTIILNEKLFF
-,TRBV20-1,TRBJ1-6,few,TGCAGTGCTTTCGGGACCGGTGATTCACCCCTCCACTTT,CSAFGTGDSPLHF
TRBD1,TRBV15,TRBJ2-1,-,TGTGCCACCAGCAATATGGACAGGGGGCAAAATGAGCAGTTCTTC,CATSNMDRGQNEQFF